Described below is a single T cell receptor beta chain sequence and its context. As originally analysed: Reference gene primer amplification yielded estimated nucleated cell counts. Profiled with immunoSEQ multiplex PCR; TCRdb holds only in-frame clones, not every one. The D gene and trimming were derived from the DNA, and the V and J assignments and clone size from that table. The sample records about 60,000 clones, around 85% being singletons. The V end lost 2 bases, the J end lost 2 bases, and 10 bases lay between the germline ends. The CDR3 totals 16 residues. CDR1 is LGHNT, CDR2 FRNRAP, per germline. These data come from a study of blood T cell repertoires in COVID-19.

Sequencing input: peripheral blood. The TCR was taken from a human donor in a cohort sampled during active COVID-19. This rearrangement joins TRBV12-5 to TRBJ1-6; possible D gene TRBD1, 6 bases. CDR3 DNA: TGTGCTAGTGGTTTGTTAAGACAGGCCTATAATTCACCCCTCCACTTT. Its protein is CASGLLRQAYNSPLHF.